This TCR beta chain was observed in a study of early T cells in non-severe SARS-CoV-2 infection. Only a few counts were recorded for this clonotype. The TCR library protocol was used to attach unique molecular identifiers. These identifiers were attached to individual cDNA molecules. TCRdb re-derived calls from the 5' RACE reads in MiXCR, one entry per CDR3 protein. The table has 45,000 to 70,000 distinct CDR3 sequences, around a tenth seen once. The V gene lost 2 bases and the J gene lost 4 bases, with 9 bases spanning the gap. The CDR3 has 13 amino acids. The germline V gene has CDR1 MNHEY and CDR2 SMNVEV (reference sequence).

This sequence was found in an adult who was a healthcare worker with PCR-confirmed SARS-CoV-2 infection or an uninfected control (not recorded which). The chain is built from TRBV27 and TRBJ2-7; D is possibly TRBD2 (5 bases). Sequences were obtained from whole blood. DNA of the CDR3: TGTGCCAGCAGTTTAGAGGGCCGGTACGAGCAGTACTTC. Translated: CASSLEGRYEQYF.